This T cell receptor (beta chain) is from a study of OX40 agonist ivuxolimab in advanced cancers. Study-level findings and limits: Partly responding patients at 0.1-3.0 mg/kg showed some of the smallest clonal expansion. The CD4+ and CD8+ T cells in the blood had expanded clonally by week 6 at 0.1 to 3.0 mg/kg.

Remarks on this clone: What it binds is unknown.

This table comes from immunoSEQ multiplex PCR, and its TCRdb copy is limited to in-frame clones, with some not included. The sample includes roughly 89,000 clones, roughly 80% of them seen just once. The germline V gene encodes CDR1 SGHTA and CDR2 FQGNSA. The V segment lost 6 bases and the J segment 8 bases; nucleotides outside the gene matches: 16. The CDR3 loop spans 17 amino acids. Sequenced here: CD4+ or CD8+ T cells sorted from blood, sampled in a trial of the OX40 agonist ivuxolimab. The TCR comes from an adult with an advanced solid tumor such as melanoma, head and neck, liver or kidney cancer. The rearrangement joins TRBV7-2 to TRBJ1-6; 7 nucleotides align to TRBD1. The CDR3, as DNA: TGTGCCAGCAGGGACGTACAGGGGTTCGGGTTGGATTCACCCCTCCACTTT. Protein: CASRDVQGFGLDSPLHF.